This T cell receptor beta chain stems from a study of cytomegalovirus exposure and HLA in healthy donors (dated by TCRdb to about 2017). The study in broad terms: In an earlier analysis of 587 of the donors, about 270 Gb of sequence data and 100 million or so unique TCR beta sequences from about 180 million T cells were reported. All discovery cohort repertoires had been generated on a single sequencing platform. Roughly 300 gigabases of sequencing data and around 80 million unique TCR sequences made up an early release that covered over 550 HLA-typed donors. On average, around 240,000 unique TCR beta nucleotide sequences were sequenced per donor among 398 genotyped donors of the cohort, with 15% to 20% of those sequences being non-productive. Rather than using new phenotypic data, the later analysis identified candidate immune exposures from TCR beta sequences and from how often those sequences occurred across donors. The T cell repertoires of around 730 subjects were profiled by immunosequencing and related to cytomegalovirus serostatus. Typing coverage differed by locus: A, B, C, DRB1 and DQB1 were typed in roughly 620-630 donors, DQA1 in approximately 520, DPA1 in approximately 610, and DPB1 in roughly 450. Five DR-DQ haplotypes were handled as single units for association and clustering because linkage in the cohort was strong. Of the 300 to 450 genotyped donors, approximately 83% fell in the genetic ancestry cluster associated with self-reported Caucasian donors. The aim of the study was to test whether cataloging public T cell receptors could identify signatures of past pathogen exposure. In an earlier analysis of 500 to 650 of the donors, high-throughput TCR beta sequencing was used to judge whether each TCR beta V gene segment behaved as functional or pseudogenic. The study combined high-throughput TCR immunosequencing, statistical association of individual TCRs with disease status, and machine learning to predict cytomegalovirus infection status. A later genetic analysis used genome-wide SNP genotypes for about 65% of the roughly 670 donors, treating that subset as a discovery cohort. A separate validation cohort of more than 100 different subjects was used in addition to the roughly 720-subject first cohort. A later analysis re-analyzed previously published TCR beta repertoires from approximately 700 donors and added high-resolution HLA genotyping to study TCR occurrence patterns. Class I and class II HLA loci were covered by the typing at four-digit resolution. Donor age, sex, ethnicity and CMV serostatus were collected together with the repertoire data.

As for this clone: It lacks a known antigen. Base qualities are missing; no much larger clone stands one base away.

The CDR3 runs 16 residues from the cysteine to the phenylalanine. This entry keeps only the CDR3 DNA: 48 bases, framed from base 1. V and J are trimmed by 4 bases and 4 bases, and the gene matches miss 9 bases of the junction. CDR1 and CDR2, looked up from the germline V gene (reference sequence), are SGHNT and YYREEE. The cohort was made up of 666 healthy bone marrow donors. At the time of sampling, every cohort member was nominally healthy, though immune exposures that went unrecorded were likely present. The donor was CMV seropositive and was included in the group of 250 to 300 seropositive cohort members. A peripheral blood sample was provided by each donor, and peripheral blood mononuclear cells were used for TCR beta sequencing. The Qiagen DNeasy Blood Extraction Kit was used to extract genomic DNA from the blood cell samples. Overall study results and their limits: The authors suggested that the approach could potentially be extended to other disease states and immunological phenotypes. A later analysis associated about 18,000 TCR beta sequences with specific HLA alleles at a false discovery rate of 0.05. The study listed 150 to 200 TCR beta chains as associated with cytomegalovirus. Because counts were too low, around 18 rarely observed V segments, including chromosome 9 orphons, were left out of the earlier analysis of 587 of the donors. A later genetic analysis reported fewer N-insertions in productive TCRs among donors in an Asian-associated ancestry cluster than the roughly 700-donor mean. A further reported finding was that TCR beta sequences accurately predicted the HLA-A and HLA-B alleles for most subjects in the first cohort. According to a later analysis, most CMV-associated TCR beta chains appeared to be HLA-restricted, and the HLA associations seemed to be driven largely by CMV exposure. The classifier was reported to diagnose cytomegalovirus status with high specificity and sensitivity in both the original cohort and the validation cohort. Most TCR sequences were observed very rarely across donors, whereas some public TCRs were present in many individuals. In a later genetic analysis, a missense DCLRE1C variant was associated with V-gene and J-gene trimming of TCR beta chains, and the association was replicated in an independent cohort. According to a later analysis, TCR association rates differed among HLA loci, with DRB1 alleles showing the most associated TCRs and HLA-C alleles showing the fewest. In a later analysis, several top co-occurrence clusters were reported to appear linked to parvovirus B19, influenza, CMV and Epstein-Barr virus. Broadly in line with IMGT annotations, most TCR beta V segments showed up in productive rearrangements about 87% or about 30% of the time in an earlier analysis of 450 to 600 of the donors. A cluster of highly shared sequence variants was judged likely to represent a technical artifact of the sequencing pipeline. Sequencing depth was assumed to be roughly uniform across donors in the presence/absence analyses, though that assumption may not hold. Because HLA typing was unavailable for some donors at each locus, only the typed subset was used in association tests. Correlated functional status among segregating V segments might reflect linkage disequilibrium, but an unknown experimental factor could not be ruled out. Strong co-occurrence of HLA alleles, especially DR and DQ, made assigning TCR associations to individual alleles difficult. Three of the identified cytomegalovirus-associated TCR beta chains were confirmed in vitro to be specific for cytomegalovirus antigens. Compared with equally common non-associated chains, HLA-associated TCR beta chains in a later analysis were more clonally expanded and had lower generation probabilities. Only TCR beta chains were sequenced in this cohort, and the absence of alpha or paired-chain data limited detectable features. Immune exposure information for the cohort was limited to CMV serostatus. Some IMGT-functional V segments, including TRBV6-2 and TRBV6-3, could not be distinguished by the 87-base-pair reads and were therefore excluded.

The library was produced with the immunoSEQ multiplex PCR assay. For the multiplex PCR, a mixture combining 60 forward primers for TCR Vbeta segments and 13 reverse primers for TCR Jbeta segments was used. The CDR3 region of rearranged TCR beta genes was amplified from genomic DNA with a multiplex PCR assay. The amplified TCR beta libraries were sequenced on the Illumina HiSeq System as 87-base-pair reads. The study's processing was this. Across the 700 or so repertoires, a later analysis counted 80 million or so unique TCR beta chains, around 11 million of which were shared by at least two donors. To remove PCR and sequencing errors, raw reads were error-corrected and collapsed into unique sequences using a nearest-neighbor algorithm that merged closely related sequences. CDR3 sequences were aligned to IMGT reference sequences to assign V, D and J gene segments. For a sequence to be retained, a match of at least six nucleotides was required to both a V gene segment and a J gene segment. Rearrangements were classified as productive when the CDR3 lacked stop codons and remained in frame with V and J, and all other rearrangements were classified as non-productive. CDR3 was defined by IMGT convention, running from the second conserved V-encoded cysteine to the conserved J-encoded phenylalanine. In an earlier analysis of around 540 of the donors, sequences lacking an unambiguous match to a single V gene segment were excluded. In an earlier analysis of several hundred of the donors, V segments were called functional above 56.7% productive rearrangements and were called segregating when the between-donor standard deviation exceeded 5%. A statistical classification framework was built for diagnosing cytomegalovirus status from the catalog of TCR beta chain sequences. In a later analysis, V and J genes were assigned by comparing TCR nucleotide sequences against IMGT/GENE-DB human TR gene sequences. A later analysis assigned CDR3 sequences and most-parsimonious VDJ recombination scenarios with the TCRdist pipeline. A later analysis defined each TCR beta chain by its CDR3 amino acid sequence plus V-gene family, and excluded reads lacking a unique V-gene family. A later analysis removed 592 highly shared, low-generation-probability nucleotide sequences to deal with suspected cross-contamination and a sequencing artifact. In a later analysis, a clonal expansion index was calculated for each public chain from normalized within-repertoire ranks of inferred template counts. A later analysis computed generation probabilities with a VDJ recombination model fitted to out-of-frame rearrangements, and checked the results against IGoR. In a later analysis, TCR-TCR, TCR-HLA and TCR-CMV co-occurrence was scored with hypergeometric tests, and a repertoire-size bias correction was applied to TCR pairs. A later analysis estimated false discovery rates by permuting HLA or CMV assignments 20 times. In a later analysis, co-occurring TCRs were grouped with DBSCAN, and TCRdist sequence similarity was added when clustering was performed within HLA-allele-positive subsets. Co-occurrence clustering excluded repertoires with fewer than 30,000 or more than 120,000 public chains, plus five with anomalous nucleotide sharing. TCRdb stores this immuneACCESS table with in-frame sequences only. Part of the clones is absent; in the studies checked, under half of the shortfall reflects unresolved V genes, and no reason is known for the rest. D and trimming come from the DNA, and the V and J calls and clone size come from that table. A total of over 100,000 clones appear in this sample, around three quarters of them only once. 4.8% of the sample is taken by the ten largest.

This sequence was found in a man under 40 in good health and CMV-seropositive. The chain uses TRBV5-4 and TRBJ2-2; TRBD2 matches 8 bases in the middle. The sample consisted of PBMCs. The DNA sequence is TGTGCCAGCAGCCCCGGACTAGCCCCCTCCACCGGGGAGCTGTTTTTT. Translated, it gives CASSPGLAPSTGELFF.